This T cell receptor beta chain was obtained from a study of T cells after posttransplantation cyclophosphamide. Findings of the study overall: Tissue-infiltrating T cells from skin or gut overlapped little with blood T cells. Recipient CMV seropositivity and CMV reactivation strongly tracked TRB clonality. Later post-transplant blood repertoires were often dominated by donor CD8+ memory clones.

Assay: immunoSEQ multiplex PCR; the TCRdb copy retains only in-frame clones and omits some. The sample has roughly 7,300 clones; under 95% are singletons. A marrow graft followed busulfan-fludarabine conditioning, with cyclophosphamide on days +3 and +4. Remarks on this clone: Its antigen is still unknown.

Trimming removed 0 bases from V and 7 bases from J; junction bases left unmatched: 9. Germline assignment: CDR1 MGHRA and CDR2 YSYEKL. CDR3 length equals 17 residues. This rearrangement joins TRBV4-1 to TRBJ2-7, with 13 bases matching TRBD2. This sample comprised PBMCs, obtained 1404 days after allogeneic stem cell transplant with posttransplant cyclophosphamide. The clonotype was recovered from a female patient aged 50-60 years who received an allogeneic stem cell transplant from a related donor, was CMV-positive, and had no GVHD. Some T cells may be provided by the graft donor. The DNA for the CDR3 is TGCGCCAGCAGCCAAGAAAGCCGGGGACTAGCGGGATTAGAGCAGTACTTC. Amino acid sequence: CASSQESRGLAGLEQYF.